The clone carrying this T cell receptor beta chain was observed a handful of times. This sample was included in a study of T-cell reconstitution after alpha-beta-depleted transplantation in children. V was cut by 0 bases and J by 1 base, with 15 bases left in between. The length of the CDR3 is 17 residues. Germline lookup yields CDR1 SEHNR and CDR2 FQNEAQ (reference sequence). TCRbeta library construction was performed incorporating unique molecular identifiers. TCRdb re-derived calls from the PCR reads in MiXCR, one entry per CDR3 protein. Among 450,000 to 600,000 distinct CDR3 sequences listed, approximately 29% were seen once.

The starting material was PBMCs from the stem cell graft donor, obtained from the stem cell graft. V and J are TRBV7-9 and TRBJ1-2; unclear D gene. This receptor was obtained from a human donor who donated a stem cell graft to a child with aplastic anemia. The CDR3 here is CASSLAPRPYDNYGYTF. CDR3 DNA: TGTGCCAGCAGCTTAGCGCCTCGACCGTATGATAACTATGGCTACACCTTC.